This TCR beta chain stems from a study of blood T cell repertoires in COVID-19. Overall study: Whether acute or convalescent, the COVID-19 samples came from the United States, Italy and Spain.

Per the authors' pipeline: Scientists estimated how many nucleated cells there were by amplifying reference gene primers. Using immunoSEQ multiplex PCR, the repertoire was profiled, and TCRdb retains in-frame clones only, with some absent. Clone size and V and J calls were adopted from that table, with D and trimming inferred from the DNA. The sample has about 200,000 clones, about four fifths seen once. The length of the CDR3 is 12 residues. From germline, CDR1 is LGHDT and CDR2 YNNKEL (reference sequence). Trimming took 0 bases from V and 9 from J, leaving 9 bases between them. The sequence was obtained from an elderly woman with COVID-19, enrolled during active disease. The sample was peripheral blood. This chain uses TRBV3-1 (or the pseudogene TRBV3-2) with TRBJ2-7; D call uncertain. In DNA, the CDR3 is TGTGCCAGCAGCCAAGACGCACGCGTGCAGTACTTC. It yields the protein CASSQDARVQYF.